This T cell receptor beta chain is drawn from a study of blood T cell repertoires in COVID-19. V was cut by 3 bases and J by 0 bases, with 6 bases left in between. The CDR3 runs to 15 residues. Germline assignment: CDR1 SNHLY and CDR2 FYNNEI. Per the original methods: Estimates of nucleated cell counts were drawn from the amplification of reference gene primers. Only in-frame clones appear in the TCRdb table, and some are missing; sequencing was by immunoSEQ multiplex PCR. V and J calls and clone size follow that table, whereas D and trimming were derived from the DNA. This sample has hundreds of thousands of clones; less than 85% occur once, and the top ten carry around 2%.

V usage is TRBV2 and J usage is TRBJ2-6, with D unclear. The specimen was PBMCs or T cells enriched from blood (not recorded which). The receptor comes from a woman aged 25-40 years who had been exposed to COVID-19. The CDR3 nucleotides read TGTGCCAGCAGTGACCACGGCTCTGGGGCCAACGTCCTGACTTTC. Its translation: CASSDHGSGANVLTF.